Below are 28 T cell receptor beta chains sequenced from a single sample in a study of T cell responses to AZD1222 COVID-19 vaccine. Clones were read by immunoSEQ multiplex PCR, and TCRdb kept only the in-frame ones, dropping some. The repertoire holds tens of thousands of clones, with roughly four fifths as singletons. The sequencing used peripheral blood, collected 28 days after the second AZD1222 dose. These receptors came from an adult who received the AZD1222 COVID-19 vaccine.

This clone appeared a few times. V gene TRBV2 combines with J gene TRBJ2-7; D remains unclear. The CDR3 is made up of 14 amino acids. The V gene's germline CDR1 is SNHLY and CDR2 FYNNEI. The V end lost 8 bases, the J end lost 4 bases, and 18 bases lay between the germline ends. CDR3: CASSVYRGPYEQYF. DNA of the CDR3: TGTGCCAGCTCCGTTTACCGTGGCCCTTACGAGCAGTACTTC. Together with reference TRBV2 and TRBJ2-7, the CDR3 gives the full variable domain: EPEVTQTPSHQVTQMGQEVILRCVPISNHLYFYWYRQILGQKVEFLVSFYNNEISEKSEIFDDQFSVERPDGSNFTLKIRSTKLEDSAMYFCASSVYRGPYEQYFGPGTRLTVT.

This clone showed up just once. This chain links TRBV7-9 with TRBJ1-1; D uncertain. This CDR3 has 14 amino acids. V dropped 5 bases and J dropped 0 bases, with 10 bases sitting between them. Per germline, CDR1 SEHNR and CDR2 FQNEAQ (reference sequence). CDR3 residues: CASSHQTLNTEAFF. DNA of the CDR3: TGTGCCAGCAGCCACCAAACACTGAACACTGAAGCTTTCTTT.

This CDR3 is CASSLGEGYTEAFF. CDR3 bases: TGTGCCAGCAGCTTAGGGGAGGGGTACACTGAAGCTTTCTTT. The rearrangement uses TRBV7-2 and TRBJ1-1; D is possibly TRBD1 (5 bases). Looked up from germline, CDR1 is SGHTA and CDR2 is FQGNSA. This CDR3 spans 14 amino acids. Trimming took off 1 base at V and 3 bases at J, with 9 bases between the two ends.

The chain has TRBV27 and TRBJ2-1; TRBD2 matches 9 bases. Per the germline V gene, CDR1 is MNHEY and CDR2 is SMNVEV (reference sequence). The CDR3 totals 13 residues. Trimming cost V 5 bases and J 9 bases; bases outside gene matches: 5. CDR3 amino acids: CASSVSGSGEQFF. CDR3 bases: TGTGCCAGCAGTGTTAGCGGGAGTGGTGAGCAGTTCTTC.

V and J are TRBV6-1 and TRBJ2-1; TRBD2 might be the D (6 bases). This CDR3 has 21 residues. V lost 0 bases and J lost 5, with 29 bases in between. CDR1 MNHNS and CDR2 SASEGT come from the germline V gene. This chain's CDR3 is CASSEAYVGRGRPIRDNEQFF. CDR3 coding DNA: TGTGCCAGCAGTGAAGCGTACGTGGGGAGAGGGAGGCCGATCAGGGACAATGAGCAGTTCTTC.

This clone was counted between two and nine times. This chain joins TRBV3-1 (or the pseudogene TRBV3-2) and TRBJ2-7; D is ambiguous. Trimming left V 2 bases short and J 0 bases short, with 2 bases between. The CDR3 totals 12 residues. Per germline, CDR1 LGHDT and CDR2 YNNKEL (reference sequence). CDR3 in DNA: TGTGCCAGCAGCCAAAGCTCCTACGAGCAGTACTTC. It specifies CASSQSSYEQYF.

CDR3 nucleotide sequence: TGTGCCAGCAGTTTTGAGGACGGCTCCTACGAGCAGTACTTC. This gives the protein CASSFEDGSYEQYF. The chain recombines TRBV27 with TRBJ2-7; D is uncertain. The CDR3 contains 14 residues. The V gene's germline CDR1 is MNHEY and CDR2 SMNVEV (reference sequence). V lost 3 bases and J 0 bases, leaving 9 bases between the germline ends.

This sequence joins TRBV5-4 and TRBJ1-6, with D possibly being TRBD1 (6 bases). The CDR3 has 16 amino acids. Germline loops: CDR1 SGHNT, CDR2 YYREEE (reference sequence). Trimming took off 2 bases at V and 5 bases at J, with 14 bases between the two ends. CDR3 loop: CASSLGRTVNNSPLHF. The CDR3 nucleotides are TGTGCCAGCAGCTTAGGGAGGACAGTTAATAATTCACCCCTCCACTTT.

A single count supports this clone. This chain connects TRBV19 to TRBJ1-1; D is unclear. Germline-derived CDR1 and CDR2 are LNHDA and SQIVND (reference sequence). V lost 7 bases to trimming and J lost 6 bases, with 18 bases between them. The CDR3 loop spans 14 amino acids. Here the CDR3 DNA reads TGTGCCAGTAAGGGCAACCGGGAGTCCTCTGAAGCTTTCTTT. Translation: CASKGNRESSEAFF. The whole variable domain, remainder taken from reference TRBV19 and TRBJ1-1, is DGGITQSPKYLFRKEGQNVTLSCEQNLNHDAMYWYRQDPGQGLRLIYYSQIVNDFQKGDIAEGYSVSREKKESFPLTVTSAQKNPTAFYLCASKGNRESSEAFFGQGTRLTVV.

This clone was detected a few times. The chain employs TRBV19 and TRBJ1-1; 8 bases align to TRBD1. CDR1 is LNHDA and CDR2 is SQIVND in the germline V gene (reference sequence). This CDR3 spans 15 amino acids. The V and J ends lost 2 bases and 1 base, in that order; junction bases with no gene match: 3. In DNA, the CDR3 is TGTGCCAGTAGTATATACAGGGGGGGGAACACTGAAGCTTTCTTT. Amino acid sequence: CASSIYRGGNTEAFF. The variable domain in full, completed from reference TRBV19 and TRBJ1-1, reads DGGITQSPKYLFRKEGQNVTLSCEQNLNHDAMYWYRQDPGQGLRLIYYSQIVNDFQKGDIAEGYSVSREKKESFPLTVTSAQKNPTAFYLCASSIYRGGNTEAFFGQGTRLTVV.

This chain joins TRBV6-2 or TRBV6-3 and TRBJ2-7, with TRBD2 identical over 12 bases. Germline assignment: CDR1 MNHEY and CDR2 SVGEGT. The CDR3 has 19 residues. V gave up 4 bases and J gave up 3 bases; unmatched junction bases: 16. The CDR3 region has the DNA TGTGCCAGCAGTTCCCCTATCACTAGCGGGAGGCGGAGTCACTACGAGCAGTACTTC. Protein product: CASSSPITSGRRSHYEQYF.

The chain joins TRBV18 to TRBJ2-1; D might be TRBD1 or TRBD2, each matching 5 bases. CDR1 and CDR2 from the germline V gene are KGHSH and LQKENI. Between the trimmed V and J ends, which lost 11 bases and 3 bases, there was a span of 11 bases. The CDR3 contains 12 residues. CDR3 amino acids: CAGGRNYNEQFF. CDR3 nucleotide sequence: TGTGCCGGGGGTAGGAACTACAATGAGCAGTTCTTC.

The J gene is TRBJ1-4, the V gene TRBV9, with 8 bases that match TRBD1. J gave up 1 base and V 4 bases, and 6 bases lay outside the gene matches. This CDR3 has 16 amino acids. CDR1 SGDLS and CDR2 YYNGEE come from the germline V gene. As DNA, the CDR3 is TGTGCCAGCAGCCCAGGACAGGGAGTAACTAATGAAAAACTGTTTTTT. Protein: CASSPGQGVTNEKLFF.

The V gene is TRBV5-1, the J gene TRBJ2-7; the D is unclear. This CDR3 has 14 amino acids. V was pared by 0 bases and J by 4 bases, with 11 bases between. Germline values: CDR1 SGHRS, CDR2 YFSETQ. DNA for the CDR3: TGCGCCAGCAGCTTGGGACTGTACGTTTACGAGCAGTACTTC. It codes for CASSLGLYVYEQYF.

This sequence joins TRBV29-1 and TRBJ2-7, with unresolved D. The CDR3 loop spans 13 amino acids. The V and J ends lost 4 bases and 0 bases respectively, with 10 bases between them. Per germline, CDR1 SQVTM and CDR2 ANQGSEA. The CDR3 loop reads CSVALQSSYEQYF. The CDR3 bases are TGCAGCGTTGCCTTACAGAGCTCCTACGAGCAGTACTTC.

The chain has TRBV7-6 and TRBJ2-7; 8 bases map to TRBD2. The CDR3 is made up of 13 amino acids. Germline loops: CDR1 SGHVS, CDR2 FNYEAQ. The V segment lost 4 bases and the J segment 2 bases; nucleotides outside the gene matches: 1. The DNA of the CDR3 is TGTGCCAGCAGCTGGGGACTAGCCTACGAGCAGTACTTC. Encoded protein: CASSWGLAYEQYF.

The genes are TRBV19 and TRBJ2-2; D unclear. The CDR3 is 12 residues long. Deletions cut 7 bases from V and 8 bases from J, with 11 bases between. CDR1 is LNHDA, CDR2 SQIVND, per germline (reference sequence). The CDR3 DNA sequence: TGTGCCAGTACCACTCCAATGGGGGAGCTGTTTTTT. This sequence encodes CASTTPMGELFF.

The gene calls are TRBV6-1 and TRBJ1-4; D is unresolved. The V end lost 0 bases, the J end lost 3 bases, and 11 bases lay between the germline ends. The CDR3 loop spans 16 amino acids. Germline V gene lookup returns CDR1 MNHNS and CDR2 SASEGT. The CDR3 nucleotides are TGTGCCAGCAGTGAAGCGCTTGGGGTGCCTAATGAAAAACTGTTTTTT. Encoded protein: CASSEALGVPNEKLFF.

The genes are TRBV4-2 and TRBJ1-2; D is ambiguous. The CDR3 length is 16 residues. The V end lost 0 bases, the J end lost 2 bases, and 13 bases lay between the germline ends. Germline V gives CDR1 LGHNA, CDR2 YNFKEQ. CDR3 residues: CASSQDRATSNYGYTF. The CDR3 DNA reads TGTGCCAGCAGCCAAGATCGAGCCACCAGCAACTATGGCTACACCTTC.

The chain couples TRBV10-1 to TRBJ1-4; D is perhaps TRBD1 (6 bases). From germline, CDR1 is WNHNN and CDR2 SYGVQD (reference sequence). V was trimmed by 2 bases and J by 8 bases, leaving 12 bases between them. This CDR3 contains 14 residues. CDR3 coding DNA: TGCGCCAGCAGTGAGGAGGGACAATCCGAAAAACTGTTTTTT. Translating it yields CASSEEGQSEKLFF.

The V and J genes are TRBV7-9 and TRBJ1-1; 8 bases agree with TRBD1. The germline gives CDR1 SEHNR, CDR2 FQNEAQ (reference sequence). V lost 5 bases to trimming and J lost 6 bases; unmatched junction nucleotides: 8. This CDR3 spans 14 amino acids. In DNA, the CDR3 is TGTGCCAGCAGCCAGGGACAGGTGAGGGCTGAAGCTTTCTTT. Protein sequence: CASSQGQVRAEAFF.

The chain employs TRBV24-1 and TRBJ2-1; no definite D call. The CDR3 sequence is 14 residues long. V was pared by 0 bases and J by 5 bases, with 7 bases between. Germline V CDR1 and CDR2: KGHDR, SFDVKD. The DNA of the CDR3 is TGTGCCACCAGTGATTTGGGACCGAACAATGAGCAGTTCTTC. Translation gives CATSDLGPNNEQFF.

The CDR3 here is CASSPESPGGTDTQYF. The CDR3 nucleotides read TGTGCCAGCTCACCGGAGAGCCCAGGGGGCACAGATACGCAGTATTTT. The V gene is TRBV18, the J gene TRBJ2-3; perhaps TRBD1 as D (6 bases). Germline lookup yields CDR1 KGHSH and CDR2 LQKENI. Trimming shortened V by 3 bases and J by 1 base, and 14 bases separated the two germline ends. The CDR3 spans 16 residues.

This clone was detected only a few times. V gene TRBV3-1 (or the pseudogene TRBV3-2) combines with J gene TRBJ2-6; D remains unclear. Germline V gives CDR1 LGHDT, CDR2 YNNKEL (reference sequence). The V and J ends lost 4 bases and 1 base respectively, with 8 bases between them. The CDR3 is 15 amino acids. CDR3 sequence: CASSPRLSGANVLTF. CDR3 sequence (DNA): TGTGCCAGCAGCCCCCGATTATCTGGGGCCAACGTCCTGACTTTC.

This chain joins TRBV14 and TRBJ2-5; D might be TRBD2 (7 bases). The germline V gene encodes CDR1 SGHDN and CDR2 FVKESK. CDR3 length: 15 amino acids. The V gene lost 4 bases and the J gene lost 4 bases, with 16 bases spanning the gap. This chain's CDR3 is CASSPGGAARETQYF. The CDR3, as DNA: TGTGCCAGCAGCCCTGGGGGGGCTGCACGAGAGACCCAGTACTTC.

The chain employs TRBV5-1 and TRBJ2-3; no reliable D call. CDR1 SGHRS and CDR2 YFSETQ come from the germline V gene. The CDR3 totals 15 residues. V gave up 5 bases and J gave up 6 bases, with 19 bases separating them. CDR3 sequence: CASRPSTRLMDTQYF. CDR3 bases: TGCGCCAGCAGACCTTCTACGCGCCTTATGGATACGCAGTATTTT.

The V call is TRBV15, the J call TRBJ1-1; TRBD1 might be the D (5 bases). Germline V gene sequence: CDR1 LNHNV, CDR2 YYDKDF (reference sequence). This CDR3 spans 15 amino acids. Trimming took 0 bases from V and 0 from J, leaving 8 bases between them. The CDR3 sequence: CATSRDTRVNTEAFF. In nucleotides, the CDR3 is TGTGCCACCAGCAGAGATACCAGGGTGAACACTGAAGCTTTCTTT.

The V call is TRBV30, the J call TRBJ2-2; D is possibly TRBD2 (5 bases). Germline V CDR1 and CDR2: GTSNPN, SVGIG (reference sequence). This CDR3 contains 14 residues. V was cut by 3 bases and J by 3 bases, with 11 bases left in between. This CDR3 is CAWSRGLDTGELFF. The DNA for the CDR3 is TGTGCCTGGAGCCGCGGGTTGGACACCGGGGAGCTGTTTTTT.